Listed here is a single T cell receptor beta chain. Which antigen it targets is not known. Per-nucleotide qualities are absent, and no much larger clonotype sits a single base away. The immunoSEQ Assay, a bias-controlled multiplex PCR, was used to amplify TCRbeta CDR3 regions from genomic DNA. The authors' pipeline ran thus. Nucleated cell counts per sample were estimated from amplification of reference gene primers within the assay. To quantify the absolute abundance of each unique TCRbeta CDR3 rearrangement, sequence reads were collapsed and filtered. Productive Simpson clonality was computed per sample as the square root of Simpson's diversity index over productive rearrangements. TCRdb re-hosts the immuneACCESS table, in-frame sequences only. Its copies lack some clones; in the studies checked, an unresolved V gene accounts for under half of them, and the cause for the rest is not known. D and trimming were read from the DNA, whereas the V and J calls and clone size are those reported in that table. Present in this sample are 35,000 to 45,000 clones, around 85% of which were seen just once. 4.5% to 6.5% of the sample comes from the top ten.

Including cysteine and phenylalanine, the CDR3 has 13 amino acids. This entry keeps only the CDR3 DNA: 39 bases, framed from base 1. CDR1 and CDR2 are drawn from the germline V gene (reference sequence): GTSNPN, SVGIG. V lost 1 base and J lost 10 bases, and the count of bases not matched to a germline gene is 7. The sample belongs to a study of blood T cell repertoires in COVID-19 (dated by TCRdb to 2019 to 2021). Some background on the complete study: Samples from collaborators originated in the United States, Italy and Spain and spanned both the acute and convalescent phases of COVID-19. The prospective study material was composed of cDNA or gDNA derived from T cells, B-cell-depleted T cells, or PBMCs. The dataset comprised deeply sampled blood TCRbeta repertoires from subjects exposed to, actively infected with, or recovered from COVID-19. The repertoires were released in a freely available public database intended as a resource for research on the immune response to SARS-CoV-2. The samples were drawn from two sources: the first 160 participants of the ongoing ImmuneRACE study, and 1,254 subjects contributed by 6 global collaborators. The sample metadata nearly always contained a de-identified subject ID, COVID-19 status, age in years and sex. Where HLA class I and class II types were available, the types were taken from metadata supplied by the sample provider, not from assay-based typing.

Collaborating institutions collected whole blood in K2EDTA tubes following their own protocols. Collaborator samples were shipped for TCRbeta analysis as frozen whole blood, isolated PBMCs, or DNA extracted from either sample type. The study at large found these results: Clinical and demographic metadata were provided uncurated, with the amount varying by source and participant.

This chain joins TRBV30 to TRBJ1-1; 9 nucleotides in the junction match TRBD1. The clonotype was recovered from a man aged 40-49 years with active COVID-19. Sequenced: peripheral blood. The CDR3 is CAWSGGQGRGAFF. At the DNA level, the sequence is TGTGCCTGGAGTGGAGGACAGGGGCGTGGAGCTTTCTTT.